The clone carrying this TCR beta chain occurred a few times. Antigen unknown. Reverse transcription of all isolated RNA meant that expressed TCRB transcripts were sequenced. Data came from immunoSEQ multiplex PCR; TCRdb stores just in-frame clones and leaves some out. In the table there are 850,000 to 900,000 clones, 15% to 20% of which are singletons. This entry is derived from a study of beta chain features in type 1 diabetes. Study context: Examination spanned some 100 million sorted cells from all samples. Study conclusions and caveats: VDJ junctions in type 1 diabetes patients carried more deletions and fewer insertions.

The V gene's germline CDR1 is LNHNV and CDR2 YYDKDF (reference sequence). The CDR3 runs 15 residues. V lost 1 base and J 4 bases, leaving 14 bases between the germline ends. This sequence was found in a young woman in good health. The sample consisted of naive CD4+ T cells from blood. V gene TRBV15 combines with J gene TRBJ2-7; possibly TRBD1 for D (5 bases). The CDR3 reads CATSRVAGKEYEQYF. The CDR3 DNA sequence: TGTGCCACCAGCAGAGTTGCAGGGAAAGAGTACGAGCAGTACTTC.